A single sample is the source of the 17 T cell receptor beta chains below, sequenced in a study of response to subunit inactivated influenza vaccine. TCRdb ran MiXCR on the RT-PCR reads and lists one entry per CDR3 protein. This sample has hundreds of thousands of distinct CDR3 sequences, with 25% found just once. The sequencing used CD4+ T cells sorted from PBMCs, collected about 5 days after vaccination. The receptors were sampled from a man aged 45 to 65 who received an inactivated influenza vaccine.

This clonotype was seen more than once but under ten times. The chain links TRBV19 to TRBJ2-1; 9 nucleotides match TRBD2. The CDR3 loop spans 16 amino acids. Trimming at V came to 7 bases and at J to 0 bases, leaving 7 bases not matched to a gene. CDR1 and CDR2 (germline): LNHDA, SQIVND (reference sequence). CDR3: CASKLAGSSSYNEQFF. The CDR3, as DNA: TGTGCCAGTAAGCTAGCGGGGTCAAGCTCCTACAATGAGCAGTTCTTC.

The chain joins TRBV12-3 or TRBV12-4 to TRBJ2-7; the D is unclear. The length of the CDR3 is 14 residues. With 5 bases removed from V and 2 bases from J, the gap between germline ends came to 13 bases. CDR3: CASSHPGRPYEQYF. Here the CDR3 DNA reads TGTGCCAGCAGTCATCCAGGACGGCCCTACGAGCAGTACTTC.

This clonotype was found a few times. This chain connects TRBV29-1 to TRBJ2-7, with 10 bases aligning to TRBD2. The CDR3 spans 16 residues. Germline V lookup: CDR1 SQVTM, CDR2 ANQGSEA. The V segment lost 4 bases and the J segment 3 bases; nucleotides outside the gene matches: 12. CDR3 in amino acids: CSVVGLAGDENYEQYF. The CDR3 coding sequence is TGCAGCGTTGTAGGTCTAGCGGGAGATGAAAACTACGAGCAGTACTTC.

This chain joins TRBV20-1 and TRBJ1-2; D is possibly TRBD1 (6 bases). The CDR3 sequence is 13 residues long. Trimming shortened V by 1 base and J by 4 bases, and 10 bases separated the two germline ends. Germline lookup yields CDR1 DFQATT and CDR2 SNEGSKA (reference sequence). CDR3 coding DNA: TGCAGTGCTAGAGTTGCCAGGGGCTATGGCTACACCTTC. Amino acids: CSARVARGYGYTF.

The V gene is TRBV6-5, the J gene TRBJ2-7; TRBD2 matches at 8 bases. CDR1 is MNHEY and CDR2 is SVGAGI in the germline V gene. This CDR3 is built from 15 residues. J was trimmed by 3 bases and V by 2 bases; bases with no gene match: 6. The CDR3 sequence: CASSYAGTSIYEQYF. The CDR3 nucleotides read TGTGCCAGCAGTTACGCCGGGACTAGTATCTACGAGCAGTACTTC.

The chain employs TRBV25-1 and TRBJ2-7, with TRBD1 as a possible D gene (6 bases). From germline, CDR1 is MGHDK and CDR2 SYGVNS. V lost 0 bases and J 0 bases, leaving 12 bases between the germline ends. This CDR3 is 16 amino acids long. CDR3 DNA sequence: TGTGCCAGCAGTGAATACGGACAGACCTTCTCCTACGAGCAGTACTTC. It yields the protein CASSEYGQTFSYEQYF.

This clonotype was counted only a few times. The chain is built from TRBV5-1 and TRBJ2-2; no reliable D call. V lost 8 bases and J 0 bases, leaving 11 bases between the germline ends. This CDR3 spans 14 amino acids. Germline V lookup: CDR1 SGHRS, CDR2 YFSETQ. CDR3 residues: CASMDLSNTGELFF. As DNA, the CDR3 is TGCGCCAGTATGGATCTATCGAACACCGGGGAGCTGTTTTTT.

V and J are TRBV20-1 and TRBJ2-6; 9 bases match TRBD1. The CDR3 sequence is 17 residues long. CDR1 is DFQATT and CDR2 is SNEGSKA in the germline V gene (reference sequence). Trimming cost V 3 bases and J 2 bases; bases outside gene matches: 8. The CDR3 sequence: CSASLGTGLPGANVLTF. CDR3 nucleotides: TGCAGTGCTAGTTTGGGGACAGGGTTACCTGGGGCCAACGTCCTGACTTTC.

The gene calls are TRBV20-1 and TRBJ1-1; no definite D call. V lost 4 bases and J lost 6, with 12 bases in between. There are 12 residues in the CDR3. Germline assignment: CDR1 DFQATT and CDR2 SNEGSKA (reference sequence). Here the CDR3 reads CSATQTRAEAFF. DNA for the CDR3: TGCAGTGCTACCCAGACGAGGGCTGAAGCTTTCTTT.

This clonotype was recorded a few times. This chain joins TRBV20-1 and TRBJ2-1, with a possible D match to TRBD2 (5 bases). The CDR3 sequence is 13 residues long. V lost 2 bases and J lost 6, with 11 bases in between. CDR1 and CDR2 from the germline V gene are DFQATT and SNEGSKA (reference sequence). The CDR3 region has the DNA TGCAGTGCTAGACCCTTACTAGGCAATGAGCAGTTCTTC. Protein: CSARPLLGNEQFF.

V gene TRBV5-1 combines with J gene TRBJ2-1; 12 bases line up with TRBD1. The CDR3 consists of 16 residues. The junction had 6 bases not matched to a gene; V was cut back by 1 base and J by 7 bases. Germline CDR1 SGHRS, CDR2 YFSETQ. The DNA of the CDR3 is TGCGCCAGCAGCTTGAAGGCGGGACAGGGGGCGAATGAGCAGTTCTTC. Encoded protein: CASSLKAGQGANEQFF.

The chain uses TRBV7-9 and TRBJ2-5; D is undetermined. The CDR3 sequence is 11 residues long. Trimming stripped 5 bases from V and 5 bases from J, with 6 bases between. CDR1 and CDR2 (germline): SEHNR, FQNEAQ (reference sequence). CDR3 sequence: CASSARETQYF. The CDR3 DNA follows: TGTGCCAGCAGCGCCCGTGAGACCCAGTACTTC. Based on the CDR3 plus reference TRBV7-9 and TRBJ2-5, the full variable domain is DTGVSQNPRHKITKRGQNVTFRCDPISEHNRLYWYRQTLGQGPEFLTYFQNEAQLEKSRLLSDRFSAERPKGSFSTLEIQRTEQGDSAMYLCASSARETQYFGPGTRLLVL.

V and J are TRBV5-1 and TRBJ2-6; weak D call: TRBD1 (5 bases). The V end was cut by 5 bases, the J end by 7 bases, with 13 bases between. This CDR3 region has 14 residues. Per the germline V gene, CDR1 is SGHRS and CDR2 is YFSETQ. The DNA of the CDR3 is TGCGCCAGCAGAGCGACAGCAAGCGCCAACGTCCTGACTTTC. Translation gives CASRATASANVLTF.

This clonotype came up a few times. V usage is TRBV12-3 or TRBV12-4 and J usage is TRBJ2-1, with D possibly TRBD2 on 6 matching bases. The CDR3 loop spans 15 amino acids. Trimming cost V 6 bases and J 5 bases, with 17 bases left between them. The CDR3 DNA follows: TGTGCCAGCAGCAACACGGGACTTGGCGACAATGAGCAGTTCTTC. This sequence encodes CASSNTGLGDNEQFF.

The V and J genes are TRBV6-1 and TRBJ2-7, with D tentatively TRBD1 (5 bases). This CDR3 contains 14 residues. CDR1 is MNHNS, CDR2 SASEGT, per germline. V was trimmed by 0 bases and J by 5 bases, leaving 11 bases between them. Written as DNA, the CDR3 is TGTGCCAGCAGTGAAGCGAAAAGGGGCAACGAGCAGTACTTC. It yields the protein CASSEAKRGNEQYF.

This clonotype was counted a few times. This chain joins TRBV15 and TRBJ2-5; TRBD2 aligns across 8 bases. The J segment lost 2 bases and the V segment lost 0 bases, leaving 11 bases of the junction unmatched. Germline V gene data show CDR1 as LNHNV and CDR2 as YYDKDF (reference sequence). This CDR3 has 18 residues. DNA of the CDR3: TGTGCCACCAGCAGAGATTTGAGTAGCGGGGTTAAGCAAGAGACCCAGTACTTC. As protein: CATSRDLSSGVKQETQYF.

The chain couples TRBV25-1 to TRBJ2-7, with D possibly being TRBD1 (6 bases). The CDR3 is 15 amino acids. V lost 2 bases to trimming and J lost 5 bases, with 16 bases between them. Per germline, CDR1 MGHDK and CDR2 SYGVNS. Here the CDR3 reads CASSEGQGIPHEQYF. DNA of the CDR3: TGTGCCAGCAGTGAAGGGCAGGGGATCCCCCACGAGCAGTACTTC.